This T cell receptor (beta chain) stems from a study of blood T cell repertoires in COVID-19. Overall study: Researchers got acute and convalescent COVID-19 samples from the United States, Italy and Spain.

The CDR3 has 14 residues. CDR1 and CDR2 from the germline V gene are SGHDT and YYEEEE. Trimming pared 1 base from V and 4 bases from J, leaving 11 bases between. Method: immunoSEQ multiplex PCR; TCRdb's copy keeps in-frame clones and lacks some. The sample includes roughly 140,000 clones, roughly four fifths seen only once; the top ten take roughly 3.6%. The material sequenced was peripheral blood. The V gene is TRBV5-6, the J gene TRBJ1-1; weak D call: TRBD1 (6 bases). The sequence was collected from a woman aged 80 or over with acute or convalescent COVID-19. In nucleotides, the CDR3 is TGTGCCAGCAGCTTGATTAGGGGGGGCACTGAAGCTTTCTTT. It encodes CASSLIRGGTEAFF. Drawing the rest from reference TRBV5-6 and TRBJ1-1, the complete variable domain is DAGVTQSPTHLIKTRGQQVTLRCSPKSGHDTVSWYQQALGQGPQFIFQYYEEEERQRGNFPDRFSGHQFPNYSSELNVNALLLGDSALYLCASSLIRGGTEAFFGQGTRLTVV.